One TCR beta chain is described in this entry. No antigen is known for it. Taking about 17-32 mg of unsorted bulk tissue, the authors co-extracted RNA and DNA. There were over 75% viable tumor cells in every single sample of tumor. The CDR3 extends over 16 amino acids. CDR1 and CDR2 from the germline V gene are LGHNA and YNFKEQ. V was pared by 4 bases and J by 3 bases, with 12 bases of the junction left unmatched. This entry belongs to a study of tumor-infiltrating lymphocytes in primary liver carcinoma. Turning to the study itself: Samples returned roughly 3.5 to 7.5 million productive TCRbeta reads each. Read depth did not differ significantly between tissue types.

Study-level findings and limits: Only about 7-24% of top clones showed up in all five tumor regions.

Using a constant-region primer together with ProtoScript II reverse transcriptase, TCR beta cDNA was made from 500 ng of total RNA. TCR beta libraries came from three nested multiplex PCR rounds using slightly modified ARM-PCR. The study ran its first two PCR rounds for about 11 cycles each, using TRBV1-TRBV30 forward primers and a C-beta reverse primer. TCRdb ran MiXCR on the multiplex PCR reads and lists one entry per CDR3 protein. The repertoire holds 20,000 to 25,000 distinct CDR3 sequences, with about 75% as singletons. This TCR came from a woman aged 30 to 39 with primary liver carcinoma and hepatitis B virus infection. Sequenced: liver tumor tissue from sampling region 1. Subset described: tumor region T1, superior pole. The chain is built from TRBV4-2 and TRBJ2-7; the match to TRBD1 covers 7 bases. As DNA, the CDR3 is TGTGCCAGCAGCCCCTTAGTTTTTGACAGGGACTACGAGCAGTACTTC. Protein product: CASSPLVFDRDYEQYF.